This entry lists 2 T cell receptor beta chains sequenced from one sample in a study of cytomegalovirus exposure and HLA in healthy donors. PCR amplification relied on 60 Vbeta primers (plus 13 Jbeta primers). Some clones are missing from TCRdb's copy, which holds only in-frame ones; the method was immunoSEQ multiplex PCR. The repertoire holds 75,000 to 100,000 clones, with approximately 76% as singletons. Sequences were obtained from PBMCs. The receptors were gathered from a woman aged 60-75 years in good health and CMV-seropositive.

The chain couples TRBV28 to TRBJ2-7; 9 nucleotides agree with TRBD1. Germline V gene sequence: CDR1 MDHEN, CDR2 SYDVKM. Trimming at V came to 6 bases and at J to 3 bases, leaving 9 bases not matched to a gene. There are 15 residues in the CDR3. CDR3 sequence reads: CASSIPGQGSYEQYF. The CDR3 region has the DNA TGTGCCAGCAGCATACCGGGACAGGGCAGCTACGAGCAGTACTTC.

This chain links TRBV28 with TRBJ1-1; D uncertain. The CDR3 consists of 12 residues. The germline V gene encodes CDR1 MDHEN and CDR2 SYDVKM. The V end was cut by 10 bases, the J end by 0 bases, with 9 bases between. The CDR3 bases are TGTGCCACCCTTTTCCTGAACACTGAAGCTTTCTTT. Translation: CATLFLNTEAFF. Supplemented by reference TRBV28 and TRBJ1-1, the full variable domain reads DVKVTQSSRYLVKRTGEKVFLECVQDMDHENMFWYRQDPGLGLRLIYFSYDVKMKEKGDIPEGYSVSREKKERFSLILESASTNQTSMYLCATLFLNTEAFFGQGTRLTVV.